The next 17 T cell receptor beta chains were all read from a single sample in a study of blood T cell repertoires in COVID-19. Only in-frame clones appear in the TCRdb table, and some are missing; sequencing was by immunoSEQ multiplex PCR. The data contain roughly 260,000 clones, roughly nine tenths of them singletons. The sample taken for sequencing was peripheral blood. The receptors come from a man in his fifties or sixties who had recovered from COVID-19.

CDR3 nucleotide sequence: TGTGCCAGCAGTTTATCGAGGGCCCTTTCCTACGAGCAGTACTTC. Protein sequence: CASSLSRALSYEQYF. The J gene is TRBJ2-7, the V gene TRBV27; the D gene is possibly TRBD2 (5 bases). Germline lookup yields CDR1 MNHEY and CDR2 SMNVEV (reference sequence). The CDR3 is 15 amino acids. The germline V and J ends were trimmed by 0 bases and 1 base, with 10 bases remaining between them.

The gene calls are TRBV6-5 and TRBJ1-1; the D gene is possibly TRBD1 (6 bases). V lost 8 bases to trimming and J lost 0 bases, with 10 bases between them. The CDR3 loop spans 13 amino acids. Germline assignment: CDR1 MNHEY and CDR2 SVGAGI. The CDR3 spells CASRGAVNTEAFF. As DNA, the CDR3 is TGTGCCAGCCGGGGGGCAGTGAACACTGAAGCTTTCTTT.

The chain employs TRBV30 and TRBJ2-7; a possible D gene is TRBD2 (5 bases). V was trimmed by 2 bases and J by 0 bases, leaving 17 bases between them. Germline loops: CDR1 GTSNPN, CDR2 SVGIG (reference sequence). There are 16 residues in the CDR3. CDR3 nucleotides: TGTGCCTGGAGTCCCCCCCGACCCCGGGGCTCCTACGAGCAGTACTTC. Translated, it gives CAWSPPRPRGSYEQYF.

The chain combines TRBV7-9 with TRBJ1-3; tentative D call: TRBD1 (5 bases). The V gene's germline CDR1 is SEHNR and CDR2 FQNEAQ (reference sequence). Trimming stripped 1 base from V and 4 bases from J, with 11 bases between. The CDR3 length is 15 residues. The CDR3, as DNA: TGTGCCAGCAGCTTAGGACAGCCGACGGGAAACACCATATATTTT. Protein: CASSLGQPTGNTIYF.

V is TRBV6-5 and J is TRBJ1-5; 7 bases fit TRBD1. Germline V gene data show CDR1 as MNHEY and CDR2 as SVGAGI. V dropped 7 bases and J dropped 1; count of bases not matched to a gene: 7. The CDR3 spans 15 residues. The CDR3 loop reads CASKEGGLSNQPQHF. Written as DNA, the CDR3 is TGTGCCAGCAAAGAAGGGGGCTTGAGCAATCAGCCCCAGCATTTT.

The chain recombines TRBV5-1 with TRBJ1-1, with a weak D call TRBD1 (5 bases). The CDR3 totals 13 residues. The V and J ends lost 1 base and 6 bases respectively, with 10 bases between them. Germline V CDR1 and CDR2: SGHRS, YFSETQ. Here the CDR3 DNA reads TGCGCCAGCAGCTTGCAGGGTTGGGCTGAAGCTTTCTTT. Translated, it gives CASSLQGWAEAFF.

The rearrangement links TRBV10-3 to TRBJ1-2; TRBD1 matches 10 bases. The CDR3 is 18 residues long. Germline CDR1 and CDR2: ENHRY and SYGVKD. J gave up 0 bases and V 1 base, and 8 bases lay outside the gene matches. The CDR3: CAISEFKTGGVANYGYTF. In DNA form, the CDR3 reads TGTGCCATCAGTGAGTTCAAGACAGGGGGCGTTGCTAACTATGGCTACACCTTC.

V usage is TRBV27 and J usage is TRBJ1-1; D gene ambiguous. Germline CDR1 reads MNHEY; CDR2 reads SMNVEV (reference sequence). Trimming cost V 8 bases and J 0 bases, with 19 bases left between them. This CDR3 spans 16 amino acids. CDR3 DNA sequence: TGTGCCAGCTGGCCCTCCGGGGTTGGAGTGAACACTGAAGCTTTCTTT. Amino acids: CASWPSGVGVNTEAFF.

The V call is TRBV4-2, the J call TRBJ1-1; 8 bases align to TRBD1. Germline assignment: CDR1 LGHNA and CDR2 YNFKEQ. This CDR3 has 13 amino acids. Trimming cost V 5 bases and J 3 bases; bases outside gene matches: 2. The CDR3 sequence: CASSGQGYTEAFF. Here the CDR3 DNA reads TGTGCCAGCAGCGGACAGGGATACACTGAAGCTTTCTTT.

The rearrangement links TRBV19 to TRBJ2-5; 9 bases map to TRBD1. Germline trimming cut 3 bases from V and 4 bases from J; bases unmatched to any gene: 6. Germline V gives CDR1 LNHDA, CDR2 SQIVND (reference sequence). The length of the CDR3 is 15 residues. CDR3 in amino acids: CASSMDGTGRETQYF. The CDR3 DNA is TGTGCCAGTAGTATGGATGGGACAGGGAGAGAGACCCAGTACTTC.

This rearrangement joins TRBV7-9 to TRBJ2-4; 9 positions match TRBD2. The CDR3 is 16 residues long. V shed 5 bases, J shed 3 bases, and the junction held 8 bases outside the gene matches. Germline V gives CDR1 SEHNR, CDR2 FQNEAQ (reference sequence). The CDR3 bases are TGTGCCAGCAGCCCCAATGCGGGGGGGGACAAAAACATTCAGTACTTC. Protein sequence: CASSPNAGGDKNIQYF.

This clone was found once. The rearrangement links TRBV6-2 or TRBV6-3 to TRBJ2-5; D might be TRBD2 (6 bases). The CDR3 extends over 15 amino acids. Germline CDR1 and CDR2: MNHEY and SVGEGT. V was shortened by 1 base and J by 2 bases, with 11 bases between the two germline ends. The CDR3 DNA reads as TGTGCCAGCAGTTACTACGCGGGGAAACAAGAGACCCAGTACTTC. Translating it yields CASSYYAGKQETQYF.

This chain uses TRBV2 with TRBJ1-2; 9 bases match TRBD1. This CDR3 contains 14 residues. Germline assignment: CDR1 SNHLY and CDR2 FYNNEI. V lost 6 bases to trimming and J lost 2 bases; unmatched junction nucleotides: 4. The CDR3 spells CASRGGTGNYGYTF. As DNA, the CDR3 is TGTGCCAGCAGAGGTGGGACAGGGAACTATGGCTACACCTTC.

This sequence joins TRBV27 and TRBJ1-2; D call uncertain. With 10 bases removed from V and 4 bases from J, the gap between germline ends came to 13 bases. The CDR3 has 12 residues. Germline values: CDR1 MNHEY, CDR2 SMNVEV (reference sequence). This CDR3 reads CATRGQFYGYTF. In DNA, the CDR3 is TGTGCCACCCGAGGGCAGTTCTATGGCTACACCTTC.

V and J are TRBV6-5 and TRBJ1-2, with unresolved D. The CDR3 covers 14 residues. Germline assignment: CDR1 MNHEY and CDR2 SVGAGI. V was clipped by 2 bases and J by 2 bases, with 9 bases between them. The CDR3: CASSYNGENYGYTF. The CDR3 DNA reads as TGTGCCAGCAGTTACAACGGTGAGAACTATGGCTACACCTTC.

The V gene is TRBV2, the J gene TRBJ2-3; 12 bases map to TRBD2. The length of the CDR3 is 15 residues. Trimming took 2 bases from V and 6 from J; bases not matched to a gene: 3. Germline CDR1 reads SNHLY; CDR2 reads FYNNEI. CDR3 in amino acids: CASSEKLAGGDTQYF. The CDR3 DNA is TGTGCCAGCAGTGAAAAACTAGCGGGGGGTGATACGCAGTATTTT.

This clone came up a few times. V and J are TRBV10-3 and TRBJ1-2; tentatively, D is TRBD1 (5 bases). This CDR3 has 13 residues. Germline CDR1 and CDR2: ENHRY and SYGVKD. Trimming removed 6 bases at V and 4 bases at J, with 12 bases between. The CDR3 DNA follows: TGTGCCATCAGGAATCCAGGGATCTATGGCTACACCTTC. Translating it yields CAIRNPGIYGYTF.